What follows are 17 T cell receptor beta chains derived from one specimen sequenced in a study of beta chain features in type 1 diabetes. These receptors' targets are unknown. The study reverse transcribed the entire isolated RNA, so it sequenced expressed TCRB transcripts. The repertoire was sequenced with immunoSEQ multiplex PCR; TCRdb's copy has only in-frame clones and lacks some. Of 300,000 to 350,000 clones listed, approximately 13% were seen once; the top ten hold roughly 0.016%. Study-level points and caveats: Significant though moderate, a shortening of TCRB CDR3s appeared in all four CD4+ subsets of Type 1 diabetes patients.

Sequencing was done on a sample of naive CD4+ T cells from blood. Source of these receptors: a woman aged 18-35 years with type 1 diabetes.

The J gene is TRBJ2-7, the V gene TRBV28; no definite D call. V was shortened by 3 bases and J by 1 base, with 7 bases between the two germline ends. Germline V gives CDR1 MDHEN, CDR2 SYDVKM. The CDR3 is made up of 13 amino acids. The CDR3 loop reads CASSFSVSYEQYF. CDR3 DNA: TGTGCCAGCAGTTTCTCTGTGTCCTACGAGCAGTACTTC.

This clone was observed a handful of times. The genes are TRBV11-2 and TRBJ2-3; 13 nucleotides line up with TRBD2. CDR3 length: 18 residues. After removal of 5 bases from V and 3 bases from J, the junction contained 11 bases not matched to a gene. Germline values: CDR1 SGHAT, CDR2 FQNNGV. The CDR3 protein is CASSQLAGGPLGTDTQYF. The CDR3 coding sequence is TGTGCCAGCAGCCAACTAGCGGGAGGGCCGTTGGGGACAGATACGCAGTATTTT. Together with reference TRBV11-2 and TRBJ2-3, the CDR3 gives the full variable domain: EAGVAQSPRYKIIEKRQSVAFWCNPISGHATLYWYQQILGQGPKLLIQFQNNGVVDDSQLPKDRFSAERLKGVDSTLKIQPAKLEDSAVYLCASSQLAGGPLGTDTQYFGPGTRLTVL.

The chain employs TRBV5-8 and TRBJ1-2, with 9 bases lining up with TRBD1. CDR1 is SGHTS, CDR2 YDEGEE, per germline. CDR3 length equals 13 residues. After removal of 5 bases from V and 5 bases from J, the junction contained 4 bases not matched to a gene. The CDR3 sequence: CASRRTGAYGYTF. The CDR3 DNA reads as TGTGCCAGCAGGAGGACAGGGGCGTATGGCTACACCTTC.

A few counts support this clone. The genes are TRBV29-1 and TRBJ1-2, with a tentative D call TRBD1 (6 bases). Germline assignment: CDR1 SQVTM and CDR2 ANQGSEA. The CDR3 extends over 14 amino acids. Trimming shortened V by 4 bases and J by 1 base, and 13 bases separated the two germline ends. This CDR3 is CSVARQENNYGYTF. Here the CDR3 DNA reads TGCAGCGTTGCGAGACAGGAGAATAACTATGGCTACACCTTC.

The chain is built from TRBV5-6 and TRBJ1-1, with D uncertain. This CDR3 spans 15 amino acids. Trimming removed 0 bases from V and 1 base from J, with 10 bases in between. Germline assignment: CDR1 SGHDT and CDR2 YYEEEE. Here the CDR3 reads CASSLGFAENTEAFF. In DNA form, the CDR3 reads TGTGCCAGCAGCTTGGGGTTTGCGGAGAACACTGAAGCTTTCTTT.

The V gene is TRBV18, the J gene TRBJ2-5, with 7 bases fitting TRBD1. The CDR3 sequence is 16 residues long. Germline CDR1 is KGHSH and CDR2 is LQKENI. The ends lost 0 bases at V and 1 base at J; junction bases unmatched: 5. The CDR3 DNA reads TGTGCCAGCTCACCACCGCGGCAGGGGGTCCAAGAGACCCAGTACTTC. It codes for CASSPPRQGVQETQYF.

The sample holds a few counts of this clone. In the same sample, other DNA sequences code for this CDR3. The chain has TRBV5-1 and TRBJ2-1, with 12 bases lining up with TRBD2. Germline V gene lookup returns CDR1 SGHRS and CDR2 YFSETQ. V was clipped by 0 bases and J by 8 bases; unmatched bases: 3. This CDR3 contains 15 residues. CDR3 DNA: TGCGCCAGCAGCTTGGGACTAGCGGGAGTGGATGAGCAGTTCTTC. It is translated as CASSLGLAGVDEQFF.

J is TRBJ2-5 and V is TRBV30; tentative D call: TRBD2 (5 bases). Trimming stripped 1 base from V and 4 bases from J, with 7 bases between. Germline CDR1 and CDR2: GTSNPN and SVGIG (reference sequence). This CDR3 contains 12 residues. CDR3 coding DNA: TGTGCCTGGAGTGATGGGAGAGAGACCCAGTACTTC. This translates into CAWSDGRETQYF.

The rearrangement links TRBV29-1 to TRBJ2-5; 8 bases line up with TRBD2. The germline CDR1 and CDR2 sequences are SQVTM and ANQGSEA. The CDR3 is 14 residues long. Germline trimming cut 3 bases from V and 5 bases from J; bases unmatched to any gene: 8. The CDR3 bases are TGCAGCGTTGACCCCAGCGGGAGTTATGAGACCCAGTACTTC. Its translation: CSVDPSGSYETQYF.

This clone was seen a few times. The V call is TRBV30, the J call TRBJ2-1, with a possible D match to TRBD2 (5 bases). Germline CDR1 and CDR2: GTSNPN and SVGIG (reference sequence). V dropped 0 bases and J dropped 9 bases, with 18 bases sitting between them. The CDR3 is 15 residues long. CDR3 loop: CAWSVTSSRVGEQFF. For the CDR3, the DNA is TGTGCCTGGAGTGTAACTAGTTCCCGGGTAGGTGAGCAGTTCTTC.

This clone was recorded a few times. The gene calls are TRBV4-2 and TRBJ2-1, with D unresolved. CDR3 size: 13 residues. The germline V gene encodes CDR1 LGHNA and CDR2 YNFKEQ. V was trimmed by 0 bases and J by 9 bases, leaving 9 bases between them. The CDR3 loop is CASSQDSSSEQFF. The DNA for the CDR3 is TGTGCCAGCAGCCAAGATAGTAGTAGTGAGCAGTTCTTC.

This clone appeared a few times. The chain links TRBV11-2 to TRBJ2-1; TRBD2 matches 13 bases. Unmatched junction bases numbered 7, after V lost 1 base and J lost 10 bases. The CDR3 is 16 amino acids. Germline loops: CDR1 SGHAT, CDR2 FQNNGV. The CDR3 spells CASSLAGLAGVGEQFF. The CDR3 region has the DNA TGTGCCAGCAGCTTAGCCGGACTAGCGGGAGTCGGCGAGCAGTTCTTC.

The rearrangement joins TRBV30 to TRBJ2-3; D might be TRBD2 (5 bases). V lost 4 bases and J lost 3, with 14 bases in between. From germline, CDR1 is GTSNPN and CDR2 SVGIG (reference sequence). The CDR3 is 14 amino acids. The CDR3, as DNA: TGTGCCTGGATGTTCGAGCGGTCGACAGATACGCAGTATTTT. This gives the protein CAWMFERSTDTQYF. Full variable domain (remainder filled in from reference TRBV30 and TRBJ2-3): SQTIHQWPATLVQPVGSPLSLECTVEGTSNPNLYWYRQAAGRGLQLLFYSVGIGQISSEVPQNLSASRPQDRQFILSSKKLLLSDSGFYLCAWMFERSTDTQYFGPGTRLTVL.

Only a few counts were recorded for this clone. The chain recombines TRBV5-6 with TRBJ2-5; the D gene is possibly TRBD1 (6 bases). V was pared by 0 bases and J by 4 bases, with 16 bases between. The CDR3 covers 16 residues. Germline V lookup: CDR1 SGHDT, CDR2 YYEEEE. CDR3 sequence (DNA): TGTGCCAGCAGCTTGGGGGTAACAGGGTTTCGAGAGACCCAGTACTTC. Translation gives CASSLGVTGFRETQYF.

The chain is built from TRBV14 and TRBJ2-3; the match to TRBD2 covers 8 bases. Germline V gene lookup returns CDR1 SGHDN and CDR2 FVKESK. V was clipped by 2 bases and J by 7 bases; unmatched bases: 5. The CDR3 extends over 14 amino acids. The chain's CDR3 is CASSQTGGPNTQYF. The CDR3, as DNA: TGTGCCAGCAGCCAAACGGGAGGGCCGAATACGCAGTATTTT.

The V and J genes are TRBV28 and TRBJ2-1; 9 bases match TRBD1. The germline CDR1 and CDR2 sequences are MDHEN and SYDVKM. This CDR3 contains 14 residues. The junction had 8 bases not matched to a gene; V was cut back by 3 bases and J by 11 bases. The CDR3 here is CASSLGDRVEKQFF. The CDR3 nucleotides read TGTGCCAGCAGTTTGGGGGACAGGGTTGAGAAGCAGTTCTTC.

This clone was observed a few times. The chain joins TRBV2 to TRBJ2-3; D is uncertain. There are 15 residues in the CDR3. V lost 3 bases to trimming and J lost 2 bases, with 12 bases between them. Looked up from germline, CDR1 is SNHLY and CDR2 is FYNNEI. CDR3 DNA: TGTGCCAGCAGTGATCGGCAGACACCCACAGATACGCAGTATTTT. This gives the protein CASSDRQTPTDTQYF.